These 14 T cell receptor beta chains share one sample of origin, sequenced in a study of vaccination and CD4 T cells after COVID-19. This sample's treatment: roughly 10-day PBMC culture with coronavirus spike peptide pools or control peptides (ViraFEST assay). The study sequenced cultured CD4+ T cell DNA using the Oncomine TCR Beta short-read assay. TCRdb re-derived calls from the PCR reads in MiXCR, one entry per CDR3 protein. Among 9,000 to 10,000 distinct CDR3 sequences listed, about 50% were seen once. These receptors' targets are unknown. The specimen sequenced was CD4+ T cells from blood, cultured in vitro. These receptors were obtained from a human donor who had recovered from COVID-19.

The V and J genes are TRBV30 and TRBJ2-3; perhaps D is TRBD1 or TRBD2 (7 bases each). V lost 4 bases, J lost 3 bases, and 17 bases lay in between. This CDR3 spans 15 amino acids. CDR1 is GTSNPN, CDR2 SVGIG, per germline (reference sequence). CDR3 region: CAWNARGRGTDTQYF. CDR3 in DNA: TGTGCCTGGAACGCCAGGGGGAGGGGAACAGATACGCAGTATTTT.

This clonotype showed up just a few times. This rearrangement joins TRBV5-1 to TRBJ1-2; 9 positions agree with TRBD1. V lost 4 bases and J lost 5; bases outside the gene matches: 6. The CDR3 contains 14 residues. CDR1 and CDR2 from the germline V gene are SGHRS and YFSETQ. In DNA, the CDR3 is TGCGCCAGCAGCCCTGGACAGGGGAGGTATGGCTACACCTTC. Protein product: CASSPGQGRYGYTF.

The chain has TRBV27 and TRBJ2-6; TRBD2 might be the D (6 bases). Trimming left V 5 bases short and J 0 bases short, with 23 bases between. The CDR3 is made up of 20 amino acids. The V gene's germline CDR1 is MNHEY and CDR2 SMNVEV (reference sequence). The CDR3 DNA reads TGTGCCAGCAGTCTCTCCCCAGCTGGGGGGTCTTTCTCTGGGGCCAACGTCCTGACTTTC. It is translated as CASSLSPAGGSFSGANVLTF.

The chain links TRBV20-1 to TRBJ2-1; perhaps TRBD2 as D (5 bases). Trimming removed 6 bases from V and 4 bases from J, with 16 bases in between. This CDR3 has 14 residues. Germline V gives CDR1 DFQATT, CDR2 SNEGSKA (reference sequence). The CDR3 loop is CSAIGESGYNEQFF. CDR3 DNA: TGCAGTGCCATCGGGGAGAGCGGATACAATGAGCAGTTCTTC.

This clonotype was found a few times. V usage is TRBV12-3 or TRBV12-4 and J usage is TRBJ1-5, with TRBD1 as a possible D gene (6 bases). The CDR3 contains 14 residues. V lost 4 bases and J lost 4, with 11 bases in between. CDR3 sequence: CASSYLDSNQPQHF. The CDR3 region has the DNA TGTGCCAGCAGTTACCTGGACAGTAATCAGCCCCAGCATTTT.

This clonotype appeared once. DNA of the CDR3: TGTGCCAGCAGCTTAGGCGGGGTGGGAAACAATGAGCAGTTCTTC. This gives the protein CASSLGGVGNNEQFF. J is TRBJ2-1 and V is TRBV7-6, with D tentatively TRBD2 (6 bases). The germline V and J ends were trimmed by 1 base and 5 bases, with 12 bases remaining between them. This CDR3 has 15 residues. Per the germline V gene, CDR1 is SGHVS and CDR2 is FNYEAQ.

In its sample, this clonotype was seen a few times. The J gene is TRBJ1-5, the V gene TRBV4-3; TRBD1 might be the D (5 bases). The length of the CDR3 is 15 residues. Germline CDR1 is LGHNA and CDR2 is YSLEER. V was pared by 0 bases and J by 3 bases, with 9 bases between. This CDR3 is CASSQDLGVNQPQHF. The CDR3 DNA follows: TGCGCCAGCAGCCAAGATCTAGGGGTCAATCAGCCCCAGCATTTT.

This chain links TRBV19 with TRBJ1-1; D gene unclear. This CDR3 contains 14 residues. The germline V and J ends were trimmed by 5 bases and 2 bases, with 12 bases remaining between them. CDR1 and CDR2 from the germline V gene are LNHDA and SQIVND (reference sequence). CDR3 loop: CASSPRRDNTEAFF. CDR3 coding DNA: TGTGCCAGTAGTCCTAGACGGGATAACACTGAAGCTTTCTTT.

This clonotype was counted only a few times. V gene TRBV9 combines with J gene TRBJ2-5, with 10 bases aligning to TRBD2. Losses at the gene ends were 4 bases for V and 5 bases for J; bases not matched to a gene: 17. In germline, CDR1 is SGDLS, CDR2 YYNGEE. The CDR3 is 18 amino acids. CDR3 amino acids: CASSPASGGHHRRETQYF. DNA of the CDR3: TGTGCCAGCAGCCCAGCTAGCGGGGGCCACCACCGCCGGGAGACCCAGTACTTC.

This clonotype has just a few counts. The J gene is TRBJ2-5, the V gene TRBV6-1; D may be TRBD1 (6 bases). The V gene's germline CDR1 is MNHNS and CDR2 SASEGT. V was trimmed by 7 bases and J by 2 bases, leaving 14 bases between them. The CDR3 sequence is 14 residues long. DNA for the CDR3: TGTGCCAGCACCAGGGGTCGATATCAAGAGACCCAGTACTTC. This sequence encodes CASTRGRYQETQYF.

CDR3 in amino acids: CSARPGPIYEQYF. In DNA form, the CDR3 reads TGCAGTGCTAGACCGGGACCGATCTACGAGCAGTACTTC. The V and J genes are TRBV20-1 and TRBJ2-7; D is tentatively TRBD1 or TRBD2 (5 bases each). Germline CDR1 DFQATT, CDR2 SNEGSKA (reference sequence). The CDR3 is 13 amino acids. Deletions cut 2 bases from V and 3 bases from J, with 11 bases between.

The CDR3 region has the DNA TGCAGCGTATCCGACGGCACCTACACTGAAGCTTTCTTT. Residues: CSVSDGTYTEAFF. This sequence joins TRBV29-1 and TRBJ1-1; D is ambiguous. Germline V gives CDR1 SQVTM, CDR2 ANQGSEA. V was clipped by 6 bases and J by 3 bases, with 14 bases between them. This CDR3 comprises 13 residues.

The V gene is TRBV2, the J gene TRBJ1-5; D is unresolved. The CDR3 sequence is 14 residues long. V lost 4 bases, J lost 2 bases, and 9 bases lay in between. CDR1 and CDR2 from the germline V gene are SNHLY and FYNNEI. The CDR3 nucleotides are TGTGCCAGCAGTGGGGGTTATGGCAATCAGCCCCAGCATTTT. This sequence encodes CASSGGYGNQPQHF.

The chain couples TRBV12-3 or TRBV12-4 to TRBJ1-2, with D possibly TRBD1 on 5 matching bases. The CDR3 spans 13 residues. Trimming removed 4 bases at V and 4 bases at J, with 10 bases between. The CDR3 sequence: CASSYYRFYGYTF. The CDR3 nucleotides read TGTGCCAGCAGTTATTACAGGTTCTATGGCTACACCTTC.